The 14 T cell receptor beta chains presented below share a single source sample, sequenced in a study of cytomegalovirus exposure and HLA in healthy donors. PCR primers comprised 60 Vbeta and 13 Jbeta primers. Here immunoSEQ multiplex PCR was the method, and the copy in TCRdb shows in-frame clones only, minus some. This sample has about 110,000 clones, with more than 9.5% found just once. Sequencing was carried out using PBMCs. The receptors were gathered from a man in his forties in good health and CMV-seropositive.

A few counts support this clone. The chain carries TRBV4-1 and TRBJ1-6; the match to TRBD1 covers 9 bases. V dropped 3 bases and J dropped 10; count of bases not matched to a gene: 7. The CDR3 spans 15 residues. Germline values: CDR1 MGHRA, CDR2 YSYEKL. The CDR3 sequence is CASSQPGTGSSPLHF. The CDR3 bases are TGCGCCAGCAGCCAGCCCGGGACAGGGTCCTCACCCCTCCACTTT.

The chain employs TRBV7-8 and TRBJ2-7, with TRBD2 identical over 10 bases. CDR3 size: 14 residues. Germline assignment: CDR1 SGHVS and CDR2 FQNEAQ. The J segment lost 7 bases and the V segment lost 5 bases, leaving 8 bases of the junction unmatched. CDR3 loop: CASSDSGRAFEQYF. The DNA of the CDR3 is TGTGCCAGCAGCGACAGCGGGAGGGCCTTTGAGCAGTACTTC.

This clone was seen a handful of times. The chain carries TRBV5-1 and TRBJ2-3, with 7 nucleotides matching TRBD2. Germline lookup yields CDR1 SGHRS and CDR2 YFSETQ. The trim removed 7 bases at V and 4 bases at J, leaving 6 bases unmatched. The CDR3 spans 13 residues. CDR3 bases: TGCGCCAGCGGGGAGGGAGTGGCAGATACGCAGTATTTT. Translation gives CASGEGVADTQYF.

This chain uses TRBV5-1 with TRBJ2-7; the match to TRBD1 covers 8 bases. The CDR3 spans 14 residues. The germline V gene has CDR1 SGHRS and CDR2 YFSETQ. The V segment lost 0 bases and the J segment 3 bases; nucleotides outside the gene matches: 2. As DNA, the CDR3 is TGCGCCAGCAGCTTGGTTACAGGGGGCTACGAGCAGTACTTC. It specifies CASSLVTGGYEQYF. The whole variable domain, remainder taken from reference TRBV5-1 and TRBJ2-7, is KAGVTQTPRYLIKTRGQQVTLSCSPISGHRSVSWYQQTPGQGLQFLFEYFSETQRNKGNFPGRFSGRQFSNSRSEMNVSTLELGDSALYLCASSLVTGGYEQYFGPGTRLTVT.

This clone was seen a few times. The chain carries TRBV27 and TRBJ2-5; 11 bases match TRBD2. CDR1 and CDR2 from the germline V gene are MNHEY and SMNVEV (reference sequence). The ends lost 3 bases at V and 1 base at J; junction bases unmatched: 4. The CDR3 covers 16 residues. The CDR3 region has the DNA TGTGCCAGCAGTTTTATAGCGGGAGGGCCCCAAGAGACCCAGTACTTC. Its translation is CASSFIAGGPQETQYF.

This clone showed up just a few times. The V gene is TRBV19, the J gene TRBJ1-1; D ambiguous. V lost 5 bases, J lost 5 bases, and 12 bases lay in between. The CDR3 spans 13 residues. Per the germline V gene, CDR1 is LNHDA and CDR2 is SQIVND (reference sequence). CDR3 amino acids: CASSPPLTTEAFF. DNA of the CDR3: TGTGCCAGTAGTCCCCCACTCACGACTGAAGCTTTCTTT.

There are a few counts of this clone. The V call is TRBV18, the J call TRBJ2-5; D is uncertain. V was clipped by 5 bases and J by 1 base, with 8 bases between them. The germline V gene has CDR1 KGHSH and CDR2 LQKENI. This CDR3 contains 13 residues. The CDR3 region is CASSSAGQETQYF. The CDR3, as DNA: TGTGCCAGCTCATCGGCAGGCCAAGAGACCCAGTACTTC.

The chain carries TRBV12-5 and TRBJ2-1, with 7 nucleotides matching TRBD2. This CDR3 has 15 amino acids. The V and J ends lost 1 base and 2 bases, in that order; junction bases with no gene match: 2. Per germline, CDR1 LGHNT and CDR2 FRNRAP. In nucleotides, the CDR3 is TGTGCTAGTGGTTTGGCCAGCGGGGCCTACAATGAGCAGTTCTTC. This codes for CASGLASGAYNEQFF.

A few counts support this clone. The chain couples TRBV5-1 to TRBJ2-5; D gene ambiguous. CDR1 and CDR2 from the germline V gene are SGHRS and YFSETQ. V lost 1 base and J lost 3, with 7 bases in between. The CDR3 sequence is 13 residues long. In DNA form, the CDR3 reads TGCGCCAGCAGCTTGAATACAAAAGAGACCCAGTACTTC. Its protein is CASSLNTKETQYF.

This clone has a handful of counts. The chain joins TRBV4-1 to TRBJ1-1, with D possibly being TRBD1 (6 bases). The CDR3 is 14 amino acids. CDR1 is MGHRA, CDR2 YSYEKL, per germline. V was clipped by 4 bases and J by 1 base, with 10 bases between them. The CDR3 loop reads CASSPGHPNTEAFF. In DNA, the CDR3 is TGCGCCAGCAGCCCGGGACATCCGAACACTGAAGCTTTCTTT.

V and J are TRBV27 and TRBJ2-5; TRBD2 is a possible D gene (6 bases). There are 13 residues in the CDR3. Germline V lookup: CDR1 MNHEY, CDR2 SMNVEV (reference sequence). Trimming stripped 5 bases from V and 7 bases from J, with 14 bases between. In DNA, the CDR3 is TGTGCCAGCAGTGGGCCCGGGGGAGCGACCCAGTACTTC. Protein: CASSGPGGATQYF.

This clone was observed a few times. This chain links TRBV4-1 with TRBJ2-4; D perhaps matches TRBD1 (6 bases). There are 15 residues in the CDR3. V gave up 2 bases and J gave up 2 bases, with 10 bases separating them. CDR1 MGHRA and CDR2 YSYEKL come from the germline V gene. CDR3: CASSQPTGPKNIQYF. As DNA, the CDR3 is TGCGCCAGCAGCCAACCGACAGGTCCCAAAAACATTCAGTACTTC.

The chain recombines TRBV28 with TRBJ1-2; D might be TRBD1 (6 bases). The CDR3 extends over 16 amino acids. Germline CDR1 and CDR2: MDHEN and SYDVKM. Trimming took 6 bases from V and 2 from J, leaving 19 bases between them. CDR3 in amino acids: CASSLLGTYKNYGYTF. The CDR3 DNA follows: TGTGCCAGCAGCCTCCTTGGGACATACAAGAACTATGGCTACACCTTC.

The chain recombines TRBV15 with TRBJ2-5, with D uncertain. This CDR3 contains 14 residues. The germline V gene has CDR1 LNHNV and CDR2 YYDKDF (reference sequence). Trimming took 1 base from V and 0 from J, leaving 6 bases between them. The CDR3 is CATSRVGYQETQYF. The CDR3 region has the DNA TGTGCCACCAGCAGAGTCGGGTACCAAGAGACCCAGTACTTC.